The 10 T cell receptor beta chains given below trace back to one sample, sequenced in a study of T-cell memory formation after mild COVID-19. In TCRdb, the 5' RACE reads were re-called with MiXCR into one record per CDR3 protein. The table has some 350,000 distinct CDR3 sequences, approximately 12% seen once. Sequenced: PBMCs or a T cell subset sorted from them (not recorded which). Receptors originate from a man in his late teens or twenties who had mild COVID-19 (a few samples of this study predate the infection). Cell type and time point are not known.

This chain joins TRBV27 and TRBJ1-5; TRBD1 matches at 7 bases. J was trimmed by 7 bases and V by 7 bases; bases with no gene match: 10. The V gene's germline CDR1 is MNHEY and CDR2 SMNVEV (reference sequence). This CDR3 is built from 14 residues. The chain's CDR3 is CASTIRGGEQPQHF. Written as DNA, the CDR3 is TGTGCCAGCACCATTCGAGGGGGCGAACAGCCCCAGCATTTT.

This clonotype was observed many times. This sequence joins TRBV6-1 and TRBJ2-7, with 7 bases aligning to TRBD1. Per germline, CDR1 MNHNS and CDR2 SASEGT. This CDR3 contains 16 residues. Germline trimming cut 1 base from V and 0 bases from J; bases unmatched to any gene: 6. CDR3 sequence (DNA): TGTGCCAGCAGTGAAGAGGCAGGGGACAGCTCCTACGAGCAGTACTTC. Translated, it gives CASSEEAGDSSYEQYF.

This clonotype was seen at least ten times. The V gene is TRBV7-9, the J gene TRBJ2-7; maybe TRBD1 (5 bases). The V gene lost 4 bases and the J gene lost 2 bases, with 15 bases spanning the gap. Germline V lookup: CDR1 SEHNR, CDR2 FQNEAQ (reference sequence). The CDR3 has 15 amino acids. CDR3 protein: CASSSTDRGTYEQYF. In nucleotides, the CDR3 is TGTGCCAGCAGCTCAACCGACAGAGGAACCTACGAGCAGTACTTC.

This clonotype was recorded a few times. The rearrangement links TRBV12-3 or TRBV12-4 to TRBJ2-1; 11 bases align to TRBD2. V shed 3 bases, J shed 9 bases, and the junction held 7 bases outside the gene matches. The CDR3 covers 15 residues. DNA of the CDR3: TGTGCCAGCAGTTTTGGTAGCGGGGGGGACCCTGAGCAGTTCTTC. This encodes CASSFGSGGDPEQFF.

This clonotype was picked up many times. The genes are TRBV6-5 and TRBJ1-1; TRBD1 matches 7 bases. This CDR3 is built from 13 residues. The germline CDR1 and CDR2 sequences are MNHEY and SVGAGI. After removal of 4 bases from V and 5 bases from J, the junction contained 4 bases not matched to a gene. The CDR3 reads CASSLGQTTEAFF. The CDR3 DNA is TGTGCCAGCAGTTTGGGACAGACGACTGAAGCTTTCTTT.

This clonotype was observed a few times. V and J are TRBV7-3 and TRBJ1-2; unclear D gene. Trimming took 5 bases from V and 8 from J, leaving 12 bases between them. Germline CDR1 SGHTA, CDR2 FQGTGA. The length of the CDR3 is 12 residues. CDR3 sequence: CASSPGQGGYTF. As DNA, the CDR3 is TGTGCCAGCAGCCCCGGCCAAGGGGGCTACACCTTC.

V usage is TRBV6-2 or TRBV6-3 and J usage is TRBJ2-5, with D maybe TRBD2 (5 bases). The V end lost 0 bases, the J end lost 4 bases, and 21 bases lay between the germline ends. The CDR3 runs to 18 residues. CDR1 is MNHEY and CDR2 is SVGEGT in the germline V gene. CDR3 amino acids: CASSYSTVSRLARETQYF. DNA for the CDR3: TGTGCCAGCAGTTACTCGACCGTTTCCCGGCTAGCTAGAGAGACCCAGTACTTC.

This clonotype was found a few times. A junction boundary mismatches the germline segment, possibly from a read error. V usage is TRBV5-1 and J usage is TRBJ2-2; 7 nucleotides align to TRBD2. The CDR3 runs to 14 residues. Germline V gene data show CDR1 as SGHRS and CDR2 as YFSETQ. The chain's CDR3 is CASGGEWNAGELFF. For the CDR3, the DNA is TGCGCCAGCGGGGGGGAGTGGAACGCCGGGGAGCTGTTTTTT. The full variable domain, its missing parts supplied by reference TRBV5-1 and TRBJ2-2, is KAGVTQTPRYLIKTRGQQVTLSCSPISGHRSVSWYQQTPGQGLQFLFEYFSETQRNKGNFPGRFSGRQFSNSRSEMNVSTLELGDSALYLCASGGEWNAGELFFGEGSRLTVL.

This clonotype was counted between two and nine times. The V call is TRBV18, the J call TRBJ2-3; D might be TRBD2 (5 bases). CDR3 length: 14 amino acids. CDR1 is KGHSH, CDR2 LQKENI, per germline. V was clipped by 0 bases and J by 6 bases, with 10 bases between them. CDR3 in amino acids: CASSPPLRADTQYF. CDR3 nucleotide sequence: TGTGCCAGCTCACCACCGTTGAGGGCTGATACGCAGTATTTT.

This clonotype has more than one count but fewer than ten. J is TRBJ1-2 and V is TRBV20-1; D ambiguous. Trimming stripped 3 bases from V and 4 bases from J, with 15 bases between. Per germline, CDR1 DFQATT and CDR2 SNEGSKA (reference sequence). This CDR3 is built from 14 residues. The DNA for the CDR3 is TGCAGTGCTAGGGTGGTGGGTAAGGGCTATGGCTACACCTTC. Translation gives CSARVVGKGYGYTF.